What follows is one T cell receptor beta chain and its context. Its matching antigen is unknown. PCR was performed using 60 Vbeta and 13 Jbeta primers. Libraries were prepared by immunoSEQ multiplex PCR; TCRdb keeps only in-frame clonotypes and omits some of them. The sample table includes 65,000 to 85,000 clones. Germline CDR1 is MNHNS and CDR2 is SASEGT. CDR3 length equals 13 residues. The V gene end was trimmed by 7 bases and the J gene end by 3 bases; junction bases not matched to a gene: 2. This sample was included in a study of cytomegalovirus exposure and HLA in healthy donors. Findings of the study overall: A missense DCLRE1C variant was associated with V- and J-gene trimming of TCR beta chains in a later analysis, and an independent cohort replicated the association. Looking again later, the authors saw that most CMV-associated TCR beta chains seemed HLA-restricted. Presence/absence analyses treated sequencing depth as roughly uniform across donors.

The chain employs TRBV6-1 and TRBJ2-7; 11 nucleotides agree with TRBD1. The TCR comes from a woman aged 25-40 years in good health and CMV-seronegative. The sequenced material came from PBMCs. The CDR3 is CASTGTGGYEQYF. The CDR3 region has the DNA TGTGCCAGCACCGGGACAGGGGGCTACGAGCAGTACTTC.